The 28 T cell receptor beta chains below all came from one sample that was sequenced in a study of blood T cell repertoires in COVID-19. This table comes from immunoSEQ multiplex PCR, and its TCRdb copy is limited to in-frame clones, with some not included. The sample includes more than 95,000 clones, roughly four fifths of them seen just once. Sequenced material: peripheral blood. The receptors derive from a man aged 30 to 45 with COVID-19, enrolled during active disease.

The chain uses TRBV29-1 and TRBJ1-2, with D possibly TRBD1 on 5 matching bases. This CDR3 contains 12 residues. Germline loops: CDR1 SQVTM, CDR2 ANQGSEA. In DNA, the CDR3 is TGCGCGGGGGGAGGAGAACTGGATGGCTACACCTTC. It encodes CAGGGELDGYTF.

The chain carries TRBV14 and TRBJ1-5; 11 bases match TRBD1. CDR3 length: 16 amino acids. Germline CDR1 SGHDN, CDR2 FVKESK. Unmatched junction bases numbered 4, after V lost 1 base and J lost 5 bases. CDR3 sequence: CASSQGTGGLYQPQHF. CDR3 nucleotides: TGTGCCAGCAGCCAAGGGACAGGGGGCCTTTATCAGCCCCAGCATTTT.

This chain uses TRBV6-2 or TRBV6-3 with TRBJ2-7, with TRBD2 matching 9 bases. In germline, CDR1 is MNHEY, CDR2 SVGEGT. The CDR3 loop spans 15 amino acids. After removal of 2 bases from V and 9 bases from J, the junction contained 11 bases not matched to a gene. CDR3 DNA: TGTGCCAGCAGTTACCGAGGACTTAATAGCGGGGGGCAGTACTTC. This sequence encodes CASSYRGLNSGGQYF.

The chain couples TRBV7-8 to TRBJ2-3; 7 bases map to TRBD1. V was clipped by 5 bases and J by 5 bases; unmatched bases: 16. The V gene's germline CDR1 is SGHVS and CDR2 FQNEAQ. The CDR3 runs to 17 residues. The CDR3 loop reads CASSRVSSGTVRDTQYF. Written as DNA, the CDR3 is TGTGCCAGCAGCCGAGTTTCTTCCGGGACAGTGAGAGATACGCAGTATTTT.

The CDR3 bases are TGTGCCAGCAGTCCCACCTGGACAGGGCTTATCTATGGCTACACCTTC. Encoded protein: CASSPTWTGLIYGYTF. The genes are TRBV27 and TRBJ1-2, with 8 positions matching TRBD1. V lost 5 bases to trimming and J lost 4 bases; unmatched junction nucleotides: 12. Per germline, CDR1 MNHEY and CDR2 SMNVEV (reference sequence). The CDR3 has 16 residues.

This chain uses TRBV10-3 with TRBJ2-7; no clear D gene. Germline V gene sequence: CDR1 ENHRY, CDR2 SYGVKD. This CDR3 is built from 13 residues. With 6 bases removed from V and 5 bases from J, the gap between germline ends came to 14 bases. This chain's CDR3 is CAIRPASSNEQYF. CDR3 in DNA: TGTGCCATCAGACCCGCAAGTAGCAACGAGCAGTACTTC.

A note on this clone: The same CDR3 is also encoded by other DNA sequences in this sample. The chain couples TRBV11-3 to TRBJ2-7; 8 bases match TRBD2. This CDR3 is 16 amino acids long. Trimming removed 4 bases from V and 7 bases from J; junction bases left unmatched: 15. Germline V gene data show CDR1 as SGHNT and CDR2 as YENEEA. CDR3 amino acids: CASSYSGRGAEGEQYF. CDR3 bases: TGTGCCAGCAGCTACTCGGGGCGGGGGGCCGAGGGGGAGCAGTACTTC.

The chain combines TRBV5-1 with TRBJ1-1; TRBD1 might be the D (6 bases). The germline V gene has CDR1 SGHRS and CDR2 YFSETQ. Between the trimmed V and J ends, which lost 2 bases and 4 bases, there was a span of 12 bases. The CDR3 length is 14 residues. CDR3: CASSLGGLGTEAFF. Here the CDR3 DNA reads TGCGCCAGCAGCTTAGGGGGTCTGGGCACTGAAGCTTTCTTT.

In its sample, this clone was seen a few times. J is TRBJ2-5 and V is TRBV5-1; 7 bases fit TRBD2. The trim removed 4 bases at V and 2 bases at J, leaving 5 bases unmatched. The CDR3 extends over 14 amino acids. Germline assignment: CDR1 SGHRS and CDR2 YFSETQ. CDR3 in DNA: TGCGCCAGCAGCCCCGGGGGGATGCAAGAGACCCAGTACTTC. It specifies CASSPGGMQETQYF.

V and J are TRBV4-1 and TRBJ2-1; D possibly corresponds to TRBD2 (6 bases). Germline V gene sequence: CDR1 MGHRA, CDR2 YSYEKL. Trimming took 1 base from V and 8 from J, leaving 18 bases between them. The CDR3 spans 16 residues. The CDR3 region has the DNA TGCGCCAGCAGCCAAGTAGTACGGGAGAAGGTAGATGAGCAGTTCTTC. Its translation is CASSQVVREKVDEQFF.

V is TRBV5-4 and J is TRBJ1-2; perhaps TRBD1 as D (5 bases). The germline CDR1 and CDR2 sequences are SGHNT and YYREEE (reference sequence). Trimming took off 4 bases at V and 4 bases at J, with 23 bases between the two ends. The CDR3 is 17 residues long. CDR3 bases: TGTGCCAGCAGCCTCCCGGGTGGGGCTCTAGTTGGCTATGGCTACACCTTC. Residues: CASSLPGGALVGYGYTF.

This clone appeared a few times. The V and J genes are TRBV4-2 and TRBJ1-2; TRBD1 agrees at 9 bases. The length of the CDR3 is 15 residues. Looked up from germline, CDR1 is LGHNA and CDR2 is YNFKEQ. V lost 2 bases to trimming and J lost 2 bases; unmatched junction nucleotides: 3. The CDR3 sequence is CASSQPGTGNYGYTF. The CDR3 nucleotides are TGTGCCAGCAGCCAACCCGGGACAGGGAACTATGGCTACACCTTC.

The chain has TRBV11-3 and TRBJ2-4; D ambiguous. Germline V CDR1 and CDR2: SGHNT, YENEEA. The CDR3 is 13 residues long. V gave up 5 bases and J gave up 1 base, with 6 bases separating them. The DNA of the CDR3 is TGTGCCAGCAGCCCCTTGGCCAAAAACATTCAGTACTTC. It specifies CASSPLAKNIQYF.

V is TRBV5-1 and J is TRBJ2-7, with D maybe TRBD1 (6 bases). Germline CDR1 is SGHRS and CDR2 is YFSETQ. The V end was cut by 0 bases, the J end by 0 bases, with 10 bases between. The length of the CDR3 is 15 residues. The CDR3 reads CASSLEGVSSYEQYF. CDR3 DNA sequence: TGCGCCAGCAGCTTGGAGGGGGTGAGCTCCTACGAGCAGTACTTC.

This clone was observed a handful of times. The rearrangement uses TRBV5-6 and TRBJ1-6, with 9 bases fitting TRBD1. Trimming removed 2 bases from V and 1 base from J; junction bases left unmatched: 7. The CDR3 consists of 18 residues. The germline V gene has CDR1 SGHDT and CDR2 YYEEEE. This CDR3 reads CASSLGGTGNSYNSPLHF. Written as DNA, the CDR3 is TGTGCCAGCAGCTTAGGGGGGACAGGGAATTCCTATAATTCACCCCTCCACTTT.

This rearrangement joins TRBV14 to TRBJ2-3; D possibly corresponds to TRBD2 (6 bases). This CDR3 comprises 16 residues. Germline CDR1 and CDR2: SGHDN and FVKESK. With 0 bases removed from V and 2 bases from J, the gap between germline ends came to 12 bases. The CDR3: CASSQDLGGDTDTQYF. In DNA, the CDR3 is TGTGCCAGCAGCCAAGATCTAGGAGGGGACACAGATACGCAGTATTTT.

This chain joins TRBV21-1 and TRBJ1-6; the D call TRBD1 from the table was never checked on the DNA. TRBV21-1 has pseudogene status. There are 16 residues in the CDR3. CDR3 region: CASSHKTGPQNSPLHF. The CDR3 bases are TGTGCCAGCAGCCACAAGACAGGGCCCCAAAATTCACCCCTCCACTTT.

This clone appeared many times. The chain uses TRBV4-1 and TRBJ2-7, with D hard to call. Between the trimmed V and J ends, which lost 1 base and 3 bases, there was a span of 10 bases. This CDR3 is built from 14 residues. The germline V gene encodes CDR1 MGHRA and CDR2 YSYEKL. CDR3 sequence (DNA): TGCGCCAGCAGCCAAGTCCTGTCCAGCTACGAGCAGTACTTC. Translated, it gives CASSQVLSSYEQYF.

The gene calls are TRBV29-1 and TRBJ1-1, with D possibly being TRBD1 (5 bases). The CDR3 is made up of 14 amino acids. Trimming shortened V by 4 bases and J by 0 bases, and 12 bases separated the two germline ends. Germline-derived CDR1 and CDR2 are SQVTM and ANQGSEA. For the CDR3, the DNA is TGCAGCGTTGGAACAGGAAATATGAACACTGAAGCTTTCTTT. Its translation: CSVGTGNMNTEAFF. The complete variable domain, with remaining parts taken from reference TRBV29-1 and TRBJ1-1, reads SAVISQKPSRDICQRGTSLTIQCQVDSQVTMMFWYRQQPGQSLTLIATANQGSEATYESGFVIDKFPISRPNLTFSTLTVSNMSPEDSSIYLCSVGTGNMNTEAFFGQGTRLTVV.

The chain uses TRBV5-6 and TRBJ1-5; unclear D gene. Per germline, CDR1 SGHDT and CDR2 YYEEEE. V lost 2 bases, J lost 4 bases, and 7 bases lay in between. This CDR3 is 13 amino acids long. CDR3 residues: CASSFGVNQPQHF. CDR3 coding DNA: TGTGCCAGCAGCTTCGGGGTAAATCAGCCCCAGCATTTT. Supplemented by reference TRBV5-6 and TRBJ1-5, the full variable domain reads DAGVTQSPTHLIKTRGQQVTLRCSPKSGHDTVSWYQQALGQGPQFIFQYYEEEERQRGNFPDRFSGHQFPNYSSELNVNALLLGDSALYLCASSFGVNQPQHFGDGTRLSIL.

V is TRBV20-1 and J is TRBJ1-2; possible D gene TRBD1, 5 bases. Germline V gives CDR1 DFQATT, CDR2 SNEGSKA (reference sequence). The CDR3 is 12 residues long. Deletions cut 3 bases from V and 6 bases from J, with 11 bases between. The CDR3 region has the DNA TGCAGTGCTAGTTTCAGGGTAGATGGCTACACCTTC. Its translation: CSASFRVDGYTF.

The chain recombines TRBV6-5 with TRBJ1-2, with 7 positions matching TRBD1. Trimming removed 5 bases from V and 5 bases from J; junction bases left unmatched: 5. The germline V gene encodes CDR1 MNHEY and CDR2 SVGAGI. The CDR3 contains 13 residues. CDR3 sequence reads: CASSRQGWYGYTF. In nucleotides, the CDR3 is TGTGCCAGCAGTCGACAGGGTTGGTATGGCTACACCTTC.

Written as DNA, the CDR3 is TGTGCCAGTAGTGTACAGGGGGCGGGAACTAATGAAAAACTGTTTTTT. This translates into CASSVQGAGTNEKLFF. This chain links TRBV19 with TRBJ1-4; 9 bases match TRBD1. Germline CDR1 reads LNHDA; CDR2 reads SQIVND (reference sequence). This CDR3 has 16 residues. The J segment lost 1 base and the V segment lost 5 bases, leaving 5 bases of the junction unmatched.

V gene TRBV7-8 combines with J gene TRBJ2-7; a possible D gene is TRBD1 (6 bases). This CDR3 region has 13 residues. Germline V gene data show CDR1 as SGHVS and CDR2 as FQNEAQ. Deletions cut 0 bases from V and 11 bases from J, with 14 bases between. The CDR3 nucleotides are TGTGCCAGCAGCTTAGCGCTAAGGACAGAGGAGTACTTC. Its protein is CASSLALRTEEYF.

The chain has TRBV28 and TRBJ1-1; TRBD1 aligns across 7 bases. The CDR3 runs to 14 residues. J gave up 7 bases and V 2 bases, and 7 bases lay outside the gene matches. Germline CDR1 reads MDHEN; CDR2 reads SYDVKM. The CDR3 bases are TGTGCCAGCAGTTTAACAAACAGGGGCCTTGAAGCTTTCTTT. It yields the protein CASSLTNRGLEAFF.

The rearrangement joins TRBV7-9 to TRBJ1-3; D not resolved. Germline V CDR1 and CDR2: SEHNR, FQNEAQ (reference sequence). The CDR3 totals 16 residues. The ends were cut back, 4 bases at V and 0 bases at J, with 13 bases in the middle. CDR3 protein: CASSSVREYSGNTIYF. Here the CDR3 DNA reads TGTGCCAGCAGCTCCGTACGGGAGTACTCTGGAAACACCATATATTTT.

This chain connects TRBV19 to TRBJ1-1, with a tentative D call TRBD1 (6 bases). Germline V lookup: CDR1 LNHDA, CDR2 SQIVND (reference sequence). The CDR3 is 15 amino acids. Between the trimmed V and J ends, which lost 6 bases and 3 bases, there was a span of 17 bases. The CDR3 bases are TGTGCCAGTAGCGACAGGCCGGTTAGCGACACTGAAGCTTTCTTT. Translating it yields CASSDRPVSDTEAFF. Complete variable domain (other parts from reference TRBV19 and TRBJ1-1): DGGITQSPKYLFRKEGQNVTLSCEQNLNHDAMYWYRQDPGQGLRLIYYSQIVNDFQKGDIAEGYSVSREKKESFPLTVTSAQKNPTAFYLCASSDRPVSDTEAFFGQGTRLTVV.

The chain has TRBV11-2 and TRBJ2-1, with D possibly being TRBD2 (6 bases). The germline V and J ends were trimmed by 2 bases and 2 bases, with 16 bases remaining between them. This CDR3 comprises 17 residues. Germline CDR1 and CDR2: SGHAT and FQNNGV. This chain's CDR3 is CASSLKEGDNTYNEQFF. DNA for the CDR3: TGTGCCAGCAGCTTAAAGGAGGGAGACAACACCTACAATGAGCAGTTCTTC.